Below, one T cell receptor beta chain is given with its context. This sample stems from a study of blood T cell repertoires in COVID-19. As originally analysed: Counts of nucleated cells, estimated from reference gene primer amplification, were obtained. Assay used: immunoSEQ multiplex PCR; TCRdb lists only in-frame clones, some missing. V and J calls and clone size are copied from that table; D and trimming were computed from the DNA. The sample has around 100,000 clones, almost 80% seen once. V was trimmed by 3 bases and J by 0 bases, leaving 11 bases between them. Germline loops: CDR1 SGHTA, CDR2 FQGNSA. The CDR3 covers 15 residues.

V is TRBV7-2 and J is TRBJ1-1; D not resolved. This receptor was obtained from a man between 70 and 80 years old with active or convalescent COVID-19. The source material was peripheral blood. The CDR3 is CASSLEGRLNTEAFF. The DNA for the CDR3 is TGTGCCAGCAGCTTGGAAGGCAGGTTGAACACTGAAGCTTTCTTT. The variable domain in full, completed from reference TRBV7-2 and TRBJ1-1, reads GAGVSQSPSNKVTEKGKDVELRCDPISGHTALYWYRQSLGQGLEFLIYFQGNSAPDKSGLPSDRFSAERTGGSVSTLTIQRTQQEDSAVYLCASSLEGRLNTEAFFGQGTRLTVV.